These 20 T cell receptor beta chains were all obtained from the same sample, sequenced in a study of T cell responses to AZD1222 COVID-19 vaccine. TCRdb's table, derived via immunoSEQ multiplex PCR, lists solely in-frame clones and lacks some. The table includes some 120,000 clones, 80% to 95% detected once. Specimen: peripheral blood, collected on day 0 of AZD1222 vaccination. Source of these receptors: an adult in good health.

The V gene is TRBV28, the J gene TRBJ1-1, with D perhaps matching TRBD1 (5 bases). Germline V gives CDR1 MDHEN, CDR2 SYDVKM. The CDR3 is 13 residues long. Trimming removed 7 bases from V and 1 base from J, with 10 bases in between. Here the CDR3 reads CASNNQGNTEAFF. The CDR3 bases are TGTGCCAGCAACAATCAGGGGAACACTGAAGCTTTCTTT.

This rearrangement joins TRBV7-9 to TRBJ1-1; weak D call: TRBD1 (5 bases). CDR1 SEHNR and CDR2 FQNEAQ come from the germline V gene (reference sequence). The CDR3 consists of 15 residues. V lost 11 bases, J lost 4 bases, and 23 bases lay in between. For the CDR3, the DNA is TGTGCCTGTACGTGGGTATACCGGGGGTTCACTGAAGCTTTCTTT. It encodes CACTWVYRGFTEAFF. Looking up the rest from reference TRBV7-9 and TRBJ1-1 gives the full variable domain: DTGVSQNPRHKITKRGQNVTFRCDPISEHNRLYWYRQTLGQGPEFLTYFQNEAQLEKSRLLSDRFSAERPKGSFSTLEIQRTEQGDSAMYLCACTWVYRGFTEAFFGQGTRLTVV.

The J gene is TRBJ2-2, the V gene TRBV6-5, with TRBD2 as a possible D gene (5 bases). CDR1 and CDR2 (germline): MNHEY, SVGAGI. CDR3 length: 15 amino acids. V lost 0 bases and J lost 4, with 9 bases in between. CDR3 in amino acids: CASSYSRGSTGELFF. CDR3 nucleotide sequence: TGTGCCAGCAGTTACTCACGGGGAAGCACCGGGGAGCTGTTTTTT.

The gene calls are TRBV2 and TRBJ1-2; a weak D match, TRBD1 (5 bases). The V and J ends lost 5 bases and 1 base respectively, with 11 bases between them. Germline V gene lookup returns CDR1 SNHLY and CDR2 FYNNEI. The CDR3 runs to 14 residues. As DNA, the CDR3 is TGTGCCAGCAGTCCGATGACAGTTAACTATGGCTACACCTTC. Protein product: CASSPMTVNYGYTF.

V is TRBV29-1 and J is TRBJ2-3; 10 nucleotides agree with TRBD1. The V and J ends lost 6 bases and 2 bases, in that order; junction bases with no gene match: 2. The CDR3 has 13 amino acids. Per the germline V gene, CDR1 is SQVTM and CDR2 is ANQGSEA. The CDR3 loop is CSVDRGPTDTQYF. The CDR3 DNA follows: TGCAGCGTAGACAGGGGGCCCACAGATACGCAGTATTTT.

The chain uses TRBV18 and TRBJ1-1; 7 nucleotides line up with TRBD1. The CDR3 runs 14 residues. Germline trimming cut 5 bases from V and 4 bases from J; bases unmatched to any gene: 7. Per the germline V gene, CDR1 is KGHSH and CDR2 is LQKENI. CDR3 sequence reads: CASSRQGGSTEAFF. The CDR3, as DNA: TGTGCCAGCTCAAGACAGGGTGGCAGCACTGAAGCTTTCTTT.

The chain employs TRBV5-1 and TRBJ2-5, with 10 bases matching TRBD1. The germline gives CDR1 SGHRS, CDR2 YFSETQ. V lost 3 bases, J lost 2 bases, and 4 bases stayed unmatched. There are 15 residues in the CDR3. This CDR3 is CASSWGQGIQETQYF. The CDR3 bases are TGCGCCAGCAGCTGGGGACAGGGGATTCAAGAGACCCAGTACTTC.

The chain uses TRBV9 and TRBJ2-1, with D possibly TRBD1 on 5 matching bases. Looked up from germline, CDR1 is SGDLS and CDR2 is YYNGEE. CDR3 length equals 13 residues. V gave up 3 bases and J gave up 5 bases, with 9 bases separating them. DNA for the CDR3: TGTGCCAGCAGCGGTACAGGAGACAATGAGCAGTTCTTC. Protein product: CASSGTGDNEQFF.

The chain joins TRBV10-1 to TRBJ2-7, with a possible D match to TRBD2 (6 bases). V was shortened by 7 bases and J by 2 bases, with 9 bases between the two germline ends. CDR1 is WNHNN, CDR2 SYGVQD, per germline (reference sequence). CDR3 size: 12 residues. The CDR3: CASNWEAYEQYF. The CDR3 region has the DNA TGCGCCAGCAATTGGGAGGCCTACGAGCAGTACTTC.

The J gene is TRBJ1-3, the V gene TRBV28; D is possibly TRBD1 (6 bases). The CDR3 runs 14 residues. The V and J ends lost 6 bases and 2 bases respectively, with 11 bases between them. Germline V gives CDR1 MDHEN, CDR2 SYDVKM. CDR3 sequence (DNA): TGTGCCAGCAGCGACACAGGGACTGGAAACACCATATATTTT. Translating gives CASSDTGTGNTIYF.

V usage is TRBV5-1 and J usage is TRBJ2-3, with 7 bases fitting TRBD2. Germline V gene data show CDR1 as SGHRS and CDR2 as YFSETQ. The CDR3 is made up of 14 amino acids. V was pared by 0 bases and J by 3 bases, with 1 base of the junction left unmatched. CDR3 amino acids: CASSLERGTDTQYF. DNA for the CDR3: TGCGCCAGCAGCTTGGAGCGGGGTACAGATACGCAGTATTTT.

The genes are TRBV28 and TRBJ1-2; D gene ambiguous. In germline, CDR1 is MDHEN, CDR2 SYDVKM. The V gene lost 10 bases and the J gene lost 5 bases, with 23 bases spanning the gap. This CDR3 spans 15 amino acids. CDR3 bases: TGTGCCACCAAGTCTCCCGGGTTCCGATTGTATGGCTACACCTTC. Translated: CATKSPGFRLYGYTF.

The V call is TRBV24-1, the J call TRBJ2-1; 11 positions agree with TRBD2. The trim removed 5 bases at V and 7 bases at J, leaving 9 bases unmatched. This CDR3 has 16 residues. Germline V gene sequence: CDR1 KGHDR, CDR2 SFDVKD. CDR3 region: CATSGHTSGRENEQFF. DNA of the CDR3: TGTGCCACCAGTGGCCACACTAGCGGGAGAGAGAATGAGCAGTTCTTC.

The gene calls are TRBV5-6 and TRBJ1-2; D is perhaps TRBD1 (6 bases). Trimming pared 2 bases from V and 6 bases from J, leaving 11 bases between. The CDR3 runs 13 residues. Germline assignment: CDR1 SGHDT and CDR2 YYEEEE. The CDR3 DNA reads TGTGCCAGCAGCTTTACCAGGGGCGATGGCTACACCTTC. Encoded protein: CASSFTRGDGYTF.

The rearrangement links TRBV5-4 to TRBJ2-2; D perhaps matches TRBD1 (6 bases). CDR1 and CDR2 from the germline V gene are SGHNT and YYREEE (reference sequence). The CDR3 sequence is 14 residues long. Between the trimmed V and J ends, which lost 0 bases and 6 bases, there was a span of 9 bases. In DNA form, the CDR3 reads TGTGCCAGCAGCTTGGGGGACAATGCCGGGGAGCTGTTTTTT. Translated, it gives CASSLGDNAGELFF.

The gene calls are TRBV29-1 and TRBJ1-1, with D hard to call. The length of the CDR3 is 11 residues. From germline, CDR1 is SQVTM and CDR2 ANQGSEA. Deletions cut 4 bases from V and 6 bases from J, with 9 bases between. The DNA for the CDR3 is TGCAGCGTTGTAGTGCTCGCTGAAGCTTTCTTT. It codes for CSVVVLAEAFF.

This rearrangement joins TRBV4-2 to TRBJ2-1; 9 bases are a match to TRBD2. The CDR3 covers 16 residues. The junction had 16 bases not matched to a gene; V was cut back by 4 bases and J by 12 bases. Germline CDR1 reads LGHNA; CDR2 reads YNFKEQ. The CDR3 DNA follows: TGTGCCAGCAGCCGCCCGACTAGCGGTTCTACCTTGGTGCAGTTCTTC. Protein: CASSRPTSGSTLVQFF.

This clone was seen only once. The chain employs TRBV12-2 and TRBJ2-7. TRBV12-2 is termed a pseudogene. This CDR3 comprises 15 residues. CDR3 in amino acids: CASPPGRGGSYEQYF. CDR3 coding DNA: TGTGCAAGTCCCCCCGGCAGGGGGGGCTCCTACGAGCAGTACTTC.

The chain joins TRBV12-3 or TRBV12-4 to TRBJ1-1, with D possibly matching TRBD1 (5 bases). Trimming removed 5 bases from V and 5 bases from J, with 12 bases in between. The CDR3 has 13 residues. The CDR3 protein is CASSRQSQTEAFF. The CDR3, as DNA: TGTGCCAGCAGTCGACAGTCACAAACTGAAGCTTTCTTT.

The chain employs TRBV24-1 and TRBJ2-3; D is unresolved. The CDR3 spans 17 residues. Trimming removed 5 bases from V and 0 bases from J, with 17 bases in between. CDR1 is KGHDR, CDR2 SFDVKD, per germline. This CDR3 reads CATSGKGISISTDTQYF. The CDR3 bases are TGTGCCACCAGTGGAAAAGGGATCTCGATAAGCACAGATACGCAGTATTTT.